The TCR beta chain under discussion was sequenced for a study of breast tumors, draining lymph nodes, adjacent tissues. Study observations and caveats: Tumor repertoires ranked between lymph nodes and nontumor tissue in diversity, with V and J gene preferences. Luminal-like breast cancer showed significantly greater tumor-nontumor repertoire similarity than basal-like breast cancer did. Findings are consistent with lymph node origin and intratumoral expansion of most tumor T cells. That most tumor T cells come from lymph nodes remained unproven.

Axillary draining lymph nodes of breast cancer patients supplied the node samples. From the multiplex PCR reads, TCRdb called clonotypes with MiXCR, one entry per CDR3 protein. The table has approximately 230,000 distinct CDR3 sequences, about 34% seen once; the top ten hold about 3.3%. At least ten counts were recorded for this clonotype. As yet, its antigen is unknown. The sample comprised axillary lymph node tissue. The source is a female donor with breast cancer. Some clones in this sample may be carry-over from other donors' samples.

CDR3 nucleotides: TGTGCCAGCAGCCAAGATCTGGCTAGCTTCGGTTCCTACGAGCAGTACTTC. Its protein is CASSQDLASFGSYEQYF. V gene TRBV4-2 combines with J gene TRBJ2-7; the D gene is possibly TRBD2 (5 bases). The CDR3 extends over 17 amino acids. V lost 0 bases and J 1 base, leaving 16 bases between the germline ends. Per the germline V gene, CDR1 is LGHNA and CDR2 is YNFKEQ.